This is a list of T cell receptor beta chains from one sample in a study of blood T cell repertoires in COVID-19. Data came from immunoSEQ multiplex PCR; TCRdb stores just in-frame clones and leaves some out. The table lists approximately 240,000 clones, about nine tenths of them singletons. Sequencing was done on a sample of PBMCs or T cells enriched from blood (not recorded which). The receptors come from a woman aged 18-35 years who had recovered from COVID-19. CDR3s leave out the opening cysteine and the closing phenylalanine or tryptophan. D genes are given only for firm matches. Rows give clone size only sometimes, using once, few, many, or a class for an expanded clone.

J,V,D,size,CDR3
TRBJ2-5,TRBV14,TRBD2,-,ASSQETTSGQETQY
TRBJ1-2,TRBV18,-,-,ASSRPTGHYGYT
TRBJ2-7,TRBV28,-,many,ASMGGAGFYEQY
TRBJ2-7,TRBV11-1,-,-,ASSPGWGSSNYEQY
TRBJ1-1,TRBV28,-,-,ASSLVAVNTEAF
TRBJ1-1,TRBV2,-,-,ASSEARGGEAF
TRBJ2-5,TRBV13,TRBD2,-,ASSSAGRGQETQY
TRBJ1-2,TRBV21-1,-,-,ASSLLDRNYGYT
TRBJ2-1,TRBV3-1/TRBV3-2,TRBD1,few,ASSQTWDSSSNEQF
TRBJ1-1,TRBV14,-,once,ASSQNPGDTEAF
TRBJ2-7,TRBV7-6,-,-,ASSAGRGIYEQY
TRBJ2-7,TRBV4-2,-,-,ASSQAGKDYEQY
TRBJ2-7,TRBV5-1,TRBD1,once,ASSLSTGTAYEQY
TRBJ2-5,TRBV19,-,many,ASSQGWETQY
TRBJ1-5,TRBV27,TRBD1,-,ASSPHGTEYSNQPQH
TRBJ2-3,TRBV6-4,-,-,ASSDRAGAVDTQY
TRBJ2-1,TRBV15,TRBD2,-,ATSRDSGRALSSYNEQF
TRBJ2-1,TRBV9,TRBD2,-,ASSVGTTYNEQF
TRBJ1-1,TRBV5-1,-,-,ASSLGRGGSWERNTEAF
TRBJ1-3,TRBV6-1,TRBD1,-,ASSDRRGGQGPGNTIY
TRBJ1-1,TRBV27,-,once,ASSFGTLNTEAF
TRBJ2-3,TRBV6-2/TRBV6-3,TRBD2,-,ASSYPGLAGMDTQY
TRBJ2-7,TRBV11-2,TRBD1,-,ASSFSAGGSYEQY
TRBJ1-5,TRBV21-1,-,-,ASSKENKGRIQPQH